The entry below gives a single TCR beta chain sequence along with its context. The J segment lost 7 bases and the V segment lost 4 bases, leaving 12 bases of the junction unmatched. Germline values: CDR1 LGHNA, CDR2 YNFKEQ. The CDR3 covers 17 residues. The data belong to a study of PD-L1 blockade in urothelial cancer. Every PCR received spiked-in synthetic TCR analog templates. Using immunoSEQ multiplex PCR, the repertoire was profiled, and TCRdb retains in-frame clones only, with some absent. The sample consists of more than 90,000 clones, over 80% of them appearing once. The time point denotes: peripheral blood 6 weeks after treatment start. Peripheral blood mononuclear cells were collected from every patient before and during treatment, yielding between 1 and 8 samples per patient.

The clonotype comes from a man aged 65-85 years with urothelial cancer. The chain has TRBV4-2 and TRBJ1-5; 11 bases align to TRBD1. This specimen was PBMCs, taken around atezolizumab (anti-PD-L1) treatment. CDR3 protein: CASSPFLGQGVEQPQHF. In DNA form, the CDR3 reads TGTGCCAGCAGCCCGTTTCTGGGACAGGGGGTGGAGCAGCCCCAGCATTTT.